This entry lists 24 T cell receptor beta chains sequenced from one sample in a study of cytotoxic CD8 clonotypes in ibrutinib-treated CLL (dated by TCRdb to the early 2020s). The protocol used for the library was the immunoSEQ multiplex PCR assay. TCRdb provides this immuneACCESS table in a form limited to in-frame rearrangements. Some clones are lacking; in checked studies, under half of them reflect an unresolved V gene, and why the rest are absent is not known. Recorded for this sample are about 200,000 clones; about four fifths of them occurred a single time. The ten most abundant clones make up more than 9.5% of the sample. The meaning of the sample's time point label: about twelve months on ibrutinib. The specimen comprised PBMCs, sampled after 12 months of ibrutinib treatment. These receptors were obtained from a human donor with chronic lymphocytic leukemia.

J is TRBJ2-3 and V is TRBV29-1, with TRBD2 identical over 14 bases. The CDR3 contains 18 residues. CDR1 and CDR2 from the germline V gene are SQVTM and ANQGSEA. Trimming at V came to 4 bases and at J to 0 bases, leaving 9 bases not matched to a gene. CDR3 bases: TGCAGCGTTGCCAGGACTAGCGGGGGGAGGGCCAGCACAGATACGCAGTATTTT. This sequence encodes CSVARTSGGRASTDTQYF.

The CDR3 spells CASTPGQGFSYEQYF. The CDR3 nucleotides are TGTGCCAGTACGCCGGGACAGGGCTTTTCCTACGAGCAGTACTTC. The chain combines TRBV19 with TRBJ2-7; TRBD1 aligns across 9 bases. V shed 7 bases, J shed 1 base, and the junction held 8 bases outside the gene matches. CDR3 length equals 15 residues. CDR1 and CDR2 from the germline V gene are LNHDA and SQIVND (reference sequence).

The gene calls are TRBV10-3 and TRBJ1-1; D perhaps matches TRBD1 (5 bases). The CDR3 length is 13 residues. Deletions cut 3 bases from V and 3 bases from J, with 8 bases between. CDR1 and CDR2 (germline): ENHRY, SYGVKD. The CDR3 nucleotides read TGTGCCATCAGTGATCGGGGGGACACTGAAGCTTTCTTT. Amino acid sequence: CAISDRGDTEAFF.

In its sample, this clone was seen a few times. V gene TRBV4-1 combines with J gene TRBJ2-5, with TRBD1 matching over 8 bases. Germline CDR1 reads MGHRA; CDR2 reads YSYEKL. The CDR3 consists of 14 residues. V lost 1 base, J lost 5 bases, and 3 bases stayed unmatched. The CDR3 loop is CASSQGTGGETQYF. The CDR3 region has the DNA TGCGCCAGCAGCCAAGGAACAGGGGGGGAGACCCAGTACTTC.

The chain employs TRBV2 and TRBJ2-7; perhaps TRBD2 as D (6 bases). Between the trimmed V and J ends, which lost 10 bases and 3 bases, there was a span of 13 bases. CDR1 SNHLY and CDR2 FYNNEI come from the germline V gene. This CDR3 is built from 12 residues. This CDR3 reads CANLGGGYEQYF. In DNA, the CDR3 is TGTGCCAATTTGGGGGGTGGCTACGAGCAGTACTTC.

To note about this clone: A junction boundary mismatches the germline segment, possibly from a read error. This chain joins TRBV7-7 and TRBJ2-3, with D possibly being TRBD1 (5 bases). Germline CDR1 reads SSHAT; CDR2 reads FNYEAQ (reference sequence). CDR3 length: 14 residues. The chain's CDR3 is CASSLGGAPDTQYF. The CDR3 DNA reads TGTGCTAGCAGCTTAGGTGGGGCGCCAGATACGCAGTATTTT.

The CDR3 region has the DNA TGTGCCACCCCTGTAGCGGGAGTGGGCGATGAGCAGTTCTTC. Translation: CATPVAGVGDEQFF. The chain uses TRBV7-9 and TRBJ2-1; TRBD2 agrees at 9 bases. The CDR3 has 14 amino acids. The V segment lost 10 bases and the J segment 8 bases; nucleotides outside the gene matches: 12. CDR1 and CDR2 from the germline V gene are SEHNR and FQNEAQ (reference sequence). Complete variable domain (other parts from reference TRBV7-9 and TRBJ2-1): DTGVSQNPRHKITKRGQNVTFRCDPISEHNRLYWYRQTLGQGPEFLTYFQNEAQLEKSRLLSDRFSAERPKGSFSTLEIQRTEQGDSAMYLCATPVAGVGDEQFFGPGTRLTVL.

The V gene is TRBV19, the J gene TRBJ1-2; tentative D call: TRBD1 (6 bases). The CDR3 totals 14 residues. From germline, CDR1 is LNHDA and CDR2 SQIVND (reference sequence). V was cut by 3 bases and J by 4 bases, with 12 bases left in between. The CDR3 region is CASSMRGKGYGYTF. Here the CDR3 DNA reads TGTGCCAGTAGTATGAGGGGGAAAGGCTATGGCTACACCTTC. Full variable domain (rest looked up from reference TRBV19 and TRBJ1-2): DGGITQSPKYLFRKEGQNVTLSCEQNLNHDAMYWYRQDPGQGLRLIYYSQIVNDFQKGDIAEGYSVSREKKESFPLTVTSAQKNPTAFYLCASSMRGKGYGYTFGSGTRLTVV.

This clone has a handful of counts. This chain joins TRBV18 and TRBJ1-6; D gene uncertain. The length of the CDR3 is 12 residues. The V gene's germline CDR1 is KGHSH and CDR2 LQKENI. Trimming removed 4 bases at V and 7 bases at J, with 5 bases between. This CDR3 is CASSRRNSPLHF. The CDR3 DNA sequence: TGTGCCAGCTCACGTAGAAATTCACCCCTCCACTTT.

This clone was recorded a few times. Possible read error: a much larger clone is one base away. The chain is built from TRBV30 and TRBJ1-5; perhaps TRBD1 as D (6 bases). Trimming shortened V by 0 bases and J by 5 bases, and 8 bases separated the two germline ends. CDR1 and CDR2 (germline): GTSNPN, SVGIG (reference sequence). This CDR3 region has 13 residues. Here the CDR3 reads CAWSVRQDQPQHF. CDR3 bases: TGTGCCTGGAGTGTACGACAGGATCAGCCCCAGCATTTT.

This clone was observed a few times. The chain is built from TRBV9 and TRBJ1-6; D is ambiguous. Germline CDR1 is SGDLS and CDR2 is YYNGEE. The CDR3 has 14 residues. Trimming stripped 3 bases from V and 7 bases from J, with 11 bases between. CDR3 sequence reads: CASSAGPDNSPLHF. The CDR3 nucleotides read TGTGCCAGCAGCGCCGGGCCAGACAATTCACCCCTCCACTTT.

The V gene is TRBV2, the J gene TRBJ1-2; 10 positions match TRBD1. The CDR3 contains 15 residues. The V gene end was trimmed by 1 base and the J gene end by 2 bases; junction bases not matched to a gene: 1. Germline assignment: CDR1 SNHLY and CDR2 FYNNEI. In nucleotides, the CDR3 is TGTGCCAGCAGTGAAGAGACAGGGGGCAACTATGGCTACACCTTC. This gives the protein CASSEETGGNYGYTF.

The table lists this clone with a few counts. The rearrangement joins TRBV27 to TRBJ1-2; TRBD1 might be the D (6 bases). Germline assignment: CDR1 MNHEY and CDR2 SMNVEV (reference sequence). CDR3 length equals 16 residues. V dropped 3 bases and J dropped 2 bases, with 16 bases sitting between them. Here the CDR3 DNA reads TGTGCCAGCAGTTTCTTGGTGCAGGGGTTAAACTATGGCTACACCTTC. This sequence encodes CASSFLVQGLNYGYTF.

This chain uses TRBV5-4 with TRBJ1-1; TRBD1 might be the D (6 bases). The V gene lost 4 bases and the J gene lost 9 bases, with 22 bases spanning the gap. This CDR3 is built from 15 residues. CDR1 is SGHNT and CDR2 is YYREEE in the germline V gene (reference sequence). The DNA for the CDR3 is TGTGCCAGCAGCATGAGTACAGGGTCGGGGGAGAAAGCTTTCTTT. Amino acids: CASSMSTGSGEKAFF.

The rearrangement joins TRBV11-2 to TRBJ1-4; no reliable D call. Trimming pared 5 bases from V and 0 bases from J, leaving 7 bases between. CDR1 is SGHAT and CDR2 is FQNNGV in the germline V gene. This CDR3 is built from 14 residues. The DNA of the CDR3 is TGTGCCAGCAGCGCGGACCCAACTAATGAAAAACTGTTTTTT. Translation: CASSADPTNEKLFF. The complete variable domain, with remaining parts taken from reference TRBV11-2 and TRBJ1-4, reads EAGVAQSPRYKIIEKRQSVAFWCNPISGHATLYWYQQILGQGPKLLIQFQNNGVVDDSQLPKDRFSAERLKGVDSTLKIQPAKLEDSAVYLCASSADPTNEKLFFGSGTQLSVL.

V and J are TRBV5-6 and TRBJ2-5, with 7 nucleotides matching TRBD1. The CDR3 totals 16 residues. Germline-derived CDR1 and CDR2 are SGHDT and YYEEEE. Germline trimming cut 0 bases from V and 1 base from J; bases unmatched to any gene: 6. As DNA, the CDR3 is TGTGCCAGCAGCTTGGGACAGGGTCGGCCCCAAGAGACCCAGTACTTC. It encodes CASSLGQGRPQETQYF.

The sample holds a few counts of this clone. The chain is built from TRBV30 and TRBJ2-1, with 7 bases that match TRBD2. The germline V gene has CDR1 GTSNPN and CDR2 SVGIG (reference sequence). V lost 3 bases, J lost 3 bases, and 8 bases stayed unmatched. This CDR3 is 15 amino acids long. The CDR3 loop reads CAWRHIAGGYNEQFF. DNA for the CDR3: TGTGCCTGGAGACACATAGCGGGCGGCTACAATGAGCAGTTCTTC. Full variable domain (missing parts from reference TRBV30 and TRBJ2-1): SQTIHQWPATLVQPVGSPLSLECTVEGTSNPNLYWYRQAAGRGLQLLFYSVGIGQISSEVPQNLSASRPQDRQFILSSKKLLLSDSGFYLCAWRHIAGGYNEQFFGPGTRLTVL.

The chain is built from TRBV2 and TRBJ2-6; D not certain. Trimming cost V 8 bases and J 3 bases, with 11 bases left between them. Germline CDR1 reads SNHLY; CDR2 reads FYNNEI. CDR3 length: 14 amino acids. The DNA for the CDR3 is TGTGCCAGCCTAGAGGTAAATGGGGCCAACGTCCTGACTTTC. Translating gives CASLEVNGANVLTF.

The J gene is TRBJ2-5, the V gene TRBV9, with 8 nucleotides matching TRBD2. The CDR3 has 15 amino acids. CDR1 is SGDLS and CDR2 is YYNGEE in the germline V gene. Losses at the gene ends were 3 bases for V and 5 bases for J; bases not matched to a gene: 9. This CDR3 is CASSAIGREGETQYF. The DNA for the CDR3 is TGTGCCAGCAGCGCGATCGGACGGGAGGGGGAGACCCAGTACTTC.

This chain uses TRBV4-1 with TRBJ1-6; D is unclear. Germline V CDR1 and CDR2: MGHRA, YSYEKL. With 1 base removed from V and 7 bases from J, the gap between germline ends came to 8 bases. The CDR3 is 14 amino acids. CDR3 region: CASSQAGWNSPLHF. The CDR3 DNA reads TGCGCCAGCAGCCAAGCGGGATGGAATTCACCCCTCCACTTT.

The CDR3 spells CASRITGAGELFF. CDR3 bases: TGTGCCAGCAGGATAACAGGGGCCGGGGAGCTGTTTTTT. The V call is TRBV6-1, the J call TRBJ2-2; 7 nucleotides align to TRBD1. The CDR3 loop spans 13 amino acids. Germline CDR1 is MNHNS and CDR2 is SASEGT. V gave up 6 bases and J gave up 6 bases; unmatched junction bases: 4.

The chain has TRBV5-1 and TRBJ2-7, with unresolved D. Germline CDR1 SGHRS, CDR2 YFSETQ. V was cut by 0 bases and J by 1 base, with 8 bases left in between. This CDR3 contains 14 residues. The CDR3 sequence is CASSLDRESYEQYF. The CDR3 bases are TGCGCCAGCAGCTTGGACAGAGAATCCTACGAGCAGTACTTC.

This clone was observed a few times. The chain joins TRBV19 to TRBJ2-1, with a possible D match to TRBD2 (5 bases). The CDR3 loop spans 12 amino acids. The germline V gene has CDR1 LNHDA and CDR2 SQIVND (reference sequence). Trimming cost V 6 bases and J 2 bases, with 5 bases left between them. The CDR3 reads CASSGTYNEQFF. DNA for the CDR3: TGTGCCAGTAGCGGGACCTACAATGAGCAGTTCTTC. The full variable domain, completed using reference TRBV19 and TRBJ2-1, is DGGITQSPKYLFRKEGQNVTLSCEQNLNHDAMYWYRQDPGQGLRLIYYSQIVNDFQKGDIAEGYSVSREKKESFPLTVTSAQKNPTAFYLCASSGTYNEQFFGPGTRLTVL.

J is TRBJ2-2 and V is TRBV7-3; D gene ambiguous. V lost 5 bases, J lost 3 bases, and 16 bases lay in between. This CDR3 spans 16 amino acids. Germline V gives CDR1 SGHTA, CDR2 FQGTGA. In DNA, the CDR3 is TGTGCCAGCAGCCCCGGAAGGGCCCGAGACACCGGGGAGCTGTTTTTT. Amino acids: CASSPGRARDTGELFF. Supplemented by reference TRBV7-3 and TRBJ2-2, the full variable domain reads GAGVSQTPSNKVTEKGKYVELRCDPISGHTALYWYRQSLGQGPEFLIYFQGTGAADDSGLPNDRFFAVRPEGSVSTLKIQRTERGDSAVYLCASSPGRARDTGELFFGEGSRLTVL.